This note documents a single T cell receptor beta chain sequence. As yet, its antigen is unknown. This record comes from a study of T cell repertoires in cytomegalovirus infection. For the study at large: The authors used CMV epitopes that were HLA-C-restricted (recently identified) and HLA-B-restricted (well studied). Both CMV infection and a matching HLA type were indicated by public TCR beta signatures. Study-wide points: CMV-specific TCR beta clonotypes restricted by HLA-C dominated the ex vivo response.

The V gene lost 10 bases and the J gene lost 4 bases, with 10 bases spanning the gap. The germline V gene has CDR1 MNHNY and CDR2 SVGAGI (reference sequence). The length of the CDR3 is 11 residues. MiXCR, run by TCRdb on the reads, gives a single entry per CDR3 protein. Here the sample spans about 770,000 distinct CDR3 sequences, 25% to 35% being singletons. Here the sequenced sample was cultured CD8+ T cells from PBMCs, taken from culture after CMV antigen stimulation. The rearrangement uses TRBV6-6 and TRBJ1-1; D is unclear. This TCR came from a human donor in good health (CMV status not recorded). Some clones in this sample may be carry-over from other donors' samples. The CDR3, as DNA: TGTGCCACCGTGGACCTCACTGAAGCTTTCTTT. Its translation: CATVDLTEAFF.